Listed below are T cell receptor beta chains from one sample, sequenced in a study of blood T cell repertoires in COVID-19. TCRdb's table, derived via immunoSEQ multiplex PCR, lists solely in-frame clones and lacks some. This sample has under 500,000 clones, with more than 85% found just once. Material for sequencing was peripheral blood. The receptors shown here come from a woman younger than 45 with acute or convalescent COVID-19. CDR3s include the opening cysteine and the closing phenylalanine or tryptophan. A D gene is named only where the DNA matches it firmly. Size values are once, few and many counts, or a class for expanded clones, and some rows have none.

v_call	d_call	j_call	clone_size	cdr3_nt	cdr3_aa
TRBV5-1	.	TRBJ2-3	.	TGCGCCAGCCGCCCCGCAGGGACTAGCACAGATACGCAGTATTTT	CASRPAGTSTDTQYF
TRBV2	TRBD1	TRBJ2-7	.	TGTGCCAGCAGTGAGCCTACGGGGGACAGGGTCGACGAGCAGTACTTC	CASSEPTGDRVDEQYF
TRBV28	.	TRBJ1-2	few	TGTGCCAGCAGCTCCAGAAGGGCAGGGGCTAACTATGGCTACACCTTC	CASSSRRAGANYGYTF
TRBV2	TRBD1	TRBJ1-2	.	TGTGCCAGCAGGGAAGACAGGGAAGGCTATGGCTACACCTTC	CASREDREGYGYTF
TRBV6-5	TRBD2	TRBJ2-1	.	TGTGCCAGCCGAGGACTAGCGGGGTTCAATGAGCAGTTCTTC	CASRGLAGFNEQFF
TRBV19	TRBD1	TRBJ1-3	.	TGTGCCAGTTCTCGATCGGGACAGGGCTCTGGAAACACCATATATTTT	CASSRSGQGSGNTIYF
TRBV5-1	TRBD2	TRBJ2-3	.	TGCGCCAGCAGCTTGGTAGCGGGGGGCAGCACAGATACGCAGTATTTT	CASSLVAGGSTDTQYF
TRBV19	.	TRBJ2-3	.	TGTGCCAGTAGTATAGCAGGGGCCACAGATACGCAGTATTTT	CASSIAGATDTQYF
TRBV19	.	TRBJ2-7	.	TGTGCCAGTAGTATTCGGGAGACGAGCTACGAGCAGTACTTC	CASSIRETSYEQYF
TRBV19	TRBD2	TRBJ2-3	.	TGTGCCAGTTCATTAGGACTAGCCAGTGGTACGCAGTATTTT	CASSLGLASGTQYF
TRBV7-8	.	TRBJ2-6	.	TGTGCCAGCAGCTTAGTTGGTGGTGGAGGTTCTGGGGCCAACGTCCTGACTTTC	CASSLVGGGGSGANVLTF
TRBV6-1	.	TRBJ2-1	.	TGTGCCAGCAGTGAAGTGGAGGGTAAGAATGAGCAGTTCTTC	CASSEVEGKNEQFF
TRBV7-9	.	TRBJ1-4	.	TGTGCCACCAATGACGGGGGGGTATCACGGGAAAAACTGTTTTTT	CATNDGGVSREKLFF
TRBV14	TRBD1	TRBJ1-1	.	TGTGCCAGCAGCCAAAATAGATATGGGACAGCCTACGGTGCTTTCTTT	CASSQNRYGTAYGAFF
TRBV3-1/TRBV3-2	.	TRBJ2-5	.	TGTGCCAGCAGCCAAGGTGGGTTAGCCGGTGGGTTTCAAGAGACCCAGTACTTC	CASSQGGLAGGFQETQYF
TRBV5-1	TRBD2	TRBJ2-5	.	TGCGCCAGCAGCCGATATCGTCTAGCGGGGGGCGAACAAGAGACCCAGTACTTC	CASSRYRLAGGEQETQYF
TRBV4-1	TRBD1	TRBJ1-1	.	TGCGCCAGCAGTCAGAGGGGACAGTATGAAGCTTTCTTT	CASSQRGQYEAFF
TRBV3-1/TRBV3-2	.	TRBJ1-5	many	TGTGCCAGCAGCCAAGTTGGGCAGCAGCCCCAGCATTTT	CASSQVGQQPQHF
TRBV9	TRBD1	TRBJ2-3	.	TGTGCCAGCAGCGCGAAATCGACAGGGACAGATACGCAGTATTTT	CASSAKSTGTDTQYF
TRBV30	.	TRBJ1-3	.	TGTGCCTGGAGTGTACATGAGGGAAGCTCTGGAAACACCATATATTTT	CAWSVHEGSSGNTIYF
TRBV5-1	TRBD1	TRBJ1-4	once	TGCGCCAGCAGCCCCACAGGGGCCCCGAGGGAAAAACTGTTTTTT	CASSPTGAPREKLFF
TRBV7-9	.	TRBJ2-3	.	TGTGCCAGCAGCTTAAAAACGGGTAACACAGATACGCAGTATTTT	CASSLKTGNTDTQYF
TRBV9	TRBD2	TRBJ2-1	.	TGTGCCAGCAGCGCCGGACTAGCGGGGTACAATGAGCAGTTCTTC	CASSAGLAGYNEQFF
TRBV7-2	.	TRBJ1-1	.	TGTGCCAGCAGCTTAGGCACGGGAGAAGCTTTCTTT	CASSLGTGEAFF
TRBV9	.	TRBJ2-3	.	TGTGCCAGCAGCGAAACAGGGTCGGCAGATACGCAGTATTTT	CASSETGSADTQYF
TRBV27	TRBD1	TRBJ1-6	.	TGTGCCAGCAGTTCCCTCTACAGGGGGCCCAATTCACCCCTCCACTTT	CASSSLYRGPNSPLHF
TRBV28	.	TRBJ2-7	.	TGTGCCAGCAGTTTATGGGGGGCCCCCAACGAGCAGTACTTC	CASSLWGAPNEQYF
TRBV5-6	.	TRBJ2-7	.	TGTGCCAGCAGCTTTCCCAGGACATCCTACGAGCAGTACTTC	CASSFPRTSYEQYF
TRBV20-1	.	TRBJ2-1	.	TGCAGTGCTTCTATTAACAATGAGCAGTTCTTC	CSASINNEQFF
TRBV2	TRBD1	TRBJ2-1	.	TGTGCCAGCAGGGACAGGGAATACAATGAGCAGTTCTTC	CASRDREYNEQFF
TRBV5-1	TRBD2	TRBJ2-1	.	TGCGCCAGCAGCTTTGAGCGGGGGGTATCCTACAATGAGCAGTTCTTC	CASSFERGVSYNEQFF
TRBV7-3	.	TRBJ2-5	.	TGTGCCAGCAGCTTAAATTCGAGGGTAGAGACCCAGTACTTC	CASSLNSRVETQYF
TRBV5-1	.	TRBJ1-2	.	TGCGCCAGCCAGCGGGACACAGCAAACTATGGCTACACCTTC	CASQRDTANYGYTF
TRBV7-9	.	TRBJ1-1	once	TGTGCCAGCAGCTTAGGGGTGCAGGGTGCGGCTTTCTTT	CASSLGVQGAAFF
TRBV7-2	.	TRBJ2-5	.	TGTGCCAGCAGCTTAGCGGCGGCGGCCCAAGAGACCCAGTACTTC	CASSLAAAAQETQYF
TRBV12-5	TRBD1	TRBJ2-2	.	TGTGCTAGTGGTACCGGACAGGTTCGCACCGGGGAGCTGTTTTTT	CASGTGQVRTGELFF
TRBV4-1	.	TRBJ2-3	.	TGCGCCAGCAGCCATCCGGGAACAGATACGCAGTATTTT	CASSHPGTDTQYF
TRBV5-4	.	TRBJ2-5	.	TGTGCCAGCAGCCGGGACATAGGGGAGACCCAGTACTTC	CASSRDIGETQYF
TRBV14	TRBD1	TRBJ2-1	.	TGTGCCAGCAGCCACAGGACTGACAGGGCGGACAATGAGCAGTTCTTC	CASSHRTDRADNEQFF
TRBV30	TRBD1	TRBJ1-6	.	TGTGCCTGGAGAGACCGGGACAGGGGGCTCGGGAATTCACCCCTCCACTTT	CAWRDRDRGLGNSPLHF